The table lists the clone carrying this T cell receptor beta chain with a few counts. What it binds is not known. The length of the CDR3 is 14 residues. Trimming left V 3 bases short and J 7 bases short, with 13 bases between. These data belong to a study of response to subunit inactivated influenza vaccine. Study-wide results and caveats: The authors offered the suggestion that each seasonal influenza vaccination recruits few new T cells.

TCRdb independently ran MiXCR on the RT-PCR reads; one entry per CDR3 protein. The sample contains over 650,000 distinct CDR3 sequences, roughly 20% of which appear only once. This TCR was sampled from a man aged 45-65 years who received an inactivated influenza vaccine. The V and J genes are TRBV12-3 or TRBV12-4 and TRBJ1-3, with a weak D call TRBD1 (6 bases). The material sequenced was PBMCs from blood, taken around 5 days after vaccination. CDR3 protein: CASSFSGARNTIYF. The DNA of the CDR3 is TGTGCCAGCAGTTTTTCAGGGGCTCGGAACACCATATATTTT.